The 9 T cell receptor beta chains below come from one sample, sequenced in a study of spatial heterogeneity in lung cancer. Time point denoted: sample taken at primary tumor resection. In TCRdb, the 5' RACE reads were re-called with MiXCR into one record per CDR3 protein. This table holds fewer than 40,000 distinct CDR3 sequences, roughly 7.4% found once. The starting material was PBMCs, obtained at surgery. Every receptor here comes from a male donor with early-stage non-small cell lung cancer.

This clonotype was seen ten or more times. The chain has TRBV5-1 and TRBJ1-1, with 7 nucleotides matching TRBD1. CDR1 SGHRS and CDR2 YFSETQ come from the germline V gene. The CDR3 extends over 14 amino acids. Unmatched junction bases numbered 9, after V lost 4 bases and J lost 6 bases. The CDR3 spells CASSRTGAEAEAFF. The CDR3 coding sequence is TGCGCCAGCAGCCGAACAGGGGCGGAGGCTGAAGCTTTCTTT. Combining the CDR3 with reference TRBV5-1 and TRBJ1-1 gives the whole variable domain KAGVTQTPRYLIKTRGQQVTLSCSPISGHRSVSWYQQTPGQGLQFLFEYFSETQRNKGNFPGRFSGRQFSNSRSEMNVSTLELGDSALYLCASSRTGAEAEAFFGQGTRLTVV.

The table lists this clonotype with many counts. This sequence joins TRBV20-1 and TRBJ2-1; 9 bases match TRBD2. From germline, CDR1 is DFQATT and CDR2 SNEGSKA (reference sequence). The CDR3 spans 16 residues. J gave up 8 bases and V 1 base, and 12 bases lay outside the gene matches. The CDR3 coding sequence is TGCAGTGCTAGAGGCAGTAGCGGGAGAGGGAGGCATGAGCAGTTCTTC. The encoded protein is CSARGSSGRGRHEQFF.

This clonotype was seen repeatedly, ten times or more. The chain has TRBV20-1 and TRBJ2-7; 7 nucleotides line up with TRBD1. V was pared by 6 bases and J by 0 bases, with 11 bases of the junction left unmatched. There are 15 residues in the CDR3. Per the germline V gene, CDR1 is DFQATT and CDR2 is SNEGSKA (reference sequence). In nucleotides, the CDR3 is TGCAGTGCCCGCCGGGACAGAAGAAACTCCTACGAGCAGTACTTC. Amino acid sequence: CSARRDRRNSYEQYF.

This clonotype was recorded many times. The V gene is TRBV5-1, the J gene TRBJ2-3; 10 bases are a match to TRBD2. This CDR3 comprises 17 residues. Germline V gene sequence: CDR1 SGHRS, CDR2 YFSETQ. V shed 6 bases, J shed 0 bases, and the junction held 10 bases outside the gene matches. CDR3 residues: CASKRTSGITSTDTQYF. Here the CDR3 DNA reads TGCGCCAGCAAAAGGACTAGCGGTATCACTAGCACAGATACGCAGTATTTT.

The rearrangement uses TRBV5-4 and TRBJ2-3, with 8 bases fitting TRBD2. The CDR3 is made up of 16 amino acids. The V and J ends lost 0 bases and 4 bases, in that order; junction bases with no gene match: 7. Germline CDR1 reads SGHNT; CDR2 reads YYREEE (reference sequence). CDR3 region: CASSLAAGGSADTQYF. Here the CDR3 DNA reads TGTGCCAGCAGCTTGGCCGCGGGAGGAAGTGCAGATACGCAGTATTTT.

The chain combines TRBV2 with TRBJ2-5, with 7 bases identical to TRBD2. There are 15 residues in the CDR3. Germline values: CDR1 SNHLY, CDR2 FYNNEI. After removal of 2 bases from V and 5 bases from J, the junction contained 8 bases not matched to a gene. The CDR3, as DNA: TGTGCCAGCAGTGAACAATACGGGAGGACCGAGACCCAGTACTTC. The encoded protein is CASSEQYGRTETQYF.

This clonotype was observed many times. V is TRBV10-3 and J is TRBJ1-6; weak D call: TRBD1 (6 bases). From germline, CDR1 is ENHRY and CDR2 SYGVKD. V gave up 0 bases and J gave up 6 bases, with 12 bases separating them. This CDR3 has 16 residues. CDR3 residues: CAISESAGDVNSPLHF. CDR3 DNA sequence: TGTGCCATCAGTGAGTCGGCAGGGGATGTTAATTCACCCCTCCACTTT.

This clonotype came up many times. The rearrangement joins TRBV24-1 to TRBJ1-5, with 7 bases aligning to TRBD1. Germline assignment: CDR1 KGHDR and CDR2 SFDVKD. Trimming removed 0 bases from V and 4 bases from J; junction bases left unmatched: 5. The CDR3 length is 16 residues. The CDR3 loop is CATSDLNRGSNQPQHF. The CDR3 DNA is TGTGCCACCAGTGATTTGAACAGGGGCAGTAATCAGCCCCAGCATTTT.

The chain joins TRBV5-1 to TRBJ1-6, with a weak D call TRBD1 (6 bases). This CDR3 is built from 14 residues. The germline V gene has CDR1 SGHRS and CDR2 YFSETQ. Trimming took 2 bases from V and 3 from J, leaving 6 bases between them. The CDR3 DNA reads TGCGCCAGCAGCTTACAGGGCTATAATTCACCCCTCCACTTT. Its protein product is CASSLQGYNSPLHF. The entire variable domain, with the rest obtained from reference TRBV5-1 and TRBJ1-6, is as follows: KAGVTQTPRYLIKTRGQQVTLSCSPISGHRSVSWYQQTPGQGLQFLFEYFSETQRNKGNFPGRFSGRQFSNSRSEMNVSTLELGDSALYLCASSLQGYNSPLHFGNGTRLTVT.